Listed here are 24 T cell receptor beta chains from one sample, sequenced in a study of shared clonotypes between healthy human individuals. Generated by immunoSEQ multiplex PCR, the TCRdb table keeps only in-frame clones and is missing some. The data hold over a million clones, with more than 60% observed a single time. Sequences were obtained from memory CD4+ T cells sorted from blood. Subset described: CD45RA-negative fraction. These receptor sequences come from a man aged 18 to 29 in good health.

This clone appeared many times. The V call is TRBV7-2, the J call TRBJ2-3, with D hard to call. V was cut by 6 bases and J by 2 bases, with 12 bases left in between. The CDR3 is 14 amino acids. The germline gives CDR1 SGHTA, CDR2 FQGNSA. The CDR3 here is CASRLAPSTDTQYF. CDR3 bases: TGTGCCAGCAGACTGGCACCCTCCACAGATACGCAGTATTTT.

About this clone: Other DNA sequences in this specimen translate into the identical CDR3. The chain carries TRBV9 and TRBJ1-4, with 11 positions matching TRBD1. Germline V gene lookup returns CDR1 SGDLS and CDR2 YYNGEE. V was clipped by 2 bases and J by 7 bases; unmatched bases: 1. This CDR3 is 14 amino acids long. CDR3 sequence: CASSVGTGGEKLFF. DNA of the CDR3: TGTGCCAGCAGCGTCGGGACAGGGGGTGAAAAACTGTTTTTT.

About this clone: With a far larger clone one base away, a read error is the likely cause. The rearrangement uses TRBV2 and TRBJ1-2, with 9 bases matching TRBD1. This CDR3 has 15 residues. Germline CDR1 is SNHLY and CDR2 is FYNNEI. Trimming took 2 bases from V and 2 from J; bases not matched to a gene: 3. The CDR3 nucleotides read TGTGCCAGCAGTGAAACCGGGACAGGGAACTATGGCTACACCTTC. Encoded protein: CASSETGTGNYGYTF.

This chain joins TRBV6-5 and TRBJ2-2, with TRBD1 matching over 7 bases. The trim removed 7 bases at V and 7 bases at J, leaving 12 bases unmatched. This CDR3 region has 15 residues. Germline assignment: CDR1 MNHEY and CDR2 SVGAGI. CDR3 in amino acids: CASIEDTGADGELFF. As DNA, the CDR3 is TGTGCCAGCATCGAGGATACAGGGGCGGACGGGGAGCTGTTTTTT.

This sequence joins TRBV6-5 and TRBJ2-5; D may correspond to TRBD1 or TRBD2 (5 bases each). V lost 7 bases and J 9 bases, leaving 18 bases between the germline ends. There are 13 residues in the CDR3. CDR1 and CDR2 (germline): MNHEY, SVGAGI. CDR3 residues: CASIGARGESQYF. CDR3 DNA: TGTGCCAGCATTGGGGCCCGGGGTGAATCCCAGTACTTC.

Concerning this clone itself: Other DNA sequences in the sample encode the same CDR3. The rearrangement joins TRBV9 to TRBJ2-2; 7 bases are a match to TRBD1. Germline V gene data show CDR1 as SGDLS and CDR2 as YYNGEE. CDR3 length: 13 amino acids. J gave up 5 bases and V 2 bases, and 0 bases lay outside the gene matches. CDR3 sequence reads: CASSVRGTGELFF. The CDR3 nucleotides are TGTGCCAGCAGCGTCAGGGGGACCGGGGAGCTGTTTTTT.

In its sample, this clone was seen many times. The V gene is TRBV7-3, the J gene TRBJ1-2; 10 bases agree with TRBD1. This CDR3 is 14 amino acids long. V gave up 6 bases and J gave up 7 bases; unmatched junction bases: 8. Per germline, CDR1 SGHTA and CDR2 FQGTGA. The DNA for the CDR3 is TGTGCCAGCAGTCCCACCGGGACAGGGGTTGGCTACACCTTC. Residues: CASSPTGTGVGYTF.

In regard to this clone: A read error may produce the germline difference seen at one junction end. The chain carries TRBV6-6 and TRBJ2-7; D gene uncertain. This CDR3 is 12 amino acids long. CDR1 MNHNY and CDR2 SVGAGI come from the germline V gene (reference sequence). The CDR3 DNA follows: TGTACCAGCAGTTACAACCCAGCGGAGCAGTACTTC. It is translated as CTSSYNPAEQYF.

The gene calls are TRBV28 and TRBJ1-1, with 7 bases lining up with TRBD1. This CDR3 is 14 amino acids long. V trimming: 2 bases; J trimming: 4 bases; junction bases outside the gene matches: 4. Germline CDR1 and CDR2: MDHEN and SYDVKM. CDR3 in amino acids: CASSLAKGATEAFF. CDR3 coding DNA: TGTGCCAGCAGTTTAGCTAAGGGGGCCACTGAAGCTTTCTTT.

The count of this clone is one. This chain links TRBV30 with TRBJ2-3; a weak D match, TRBD2 (6 bases). Trimming removed 1 base from V and 5 bases from J, with 7 bases in between. This CDR3 has 12 amino acids. Germline V CDR1 and CDR2: GTSNPN, SVGIG (reference sequence). DNA for the CDR3: TGTGCCTGGAGTGGGGGGGTAGATACGCAGTATTTT. Its translation is CAWSGGVDTQYF.

This clone was found once. The genes are TRBV30 and TRBJ2-1; D gene unclear. This CDR3 has 13 amino acids. Germline V gene lookup returns CDR1 GTSNPN and CDR2 SVGIG (reference sequence). Trimming shortened V by 4 bases and J by 3 bases, and 10 bases separated the two germline ends. CDR3 region: CAWNSNIYNEQFF. The CDR3 DNA reads as TGTGCCTGGAACAGTAATATCTACAATGAGCAGTTCTTC.

There are many counts of this clone. The chain is built from TRBV9 and TRBJ2-5; weak D call: TRBD2 (6 bases). V lost 4 bases and J 4 bases, leaving 14 bases between the germline ends. The CDR3 extends over 14 amino acids. The germline V gene encodes CDR1 SGDLS and CDR2 YYNGEE. In nucleotides, the CDR3 is TGTGCCAGCAGCTCCCGGGACTTTACAGAGACCCAGTACTTC. It specifies CASSSRDFTETQYF.

The rearrangement links TRBV30 to TRBJ1-1; 8 bases match TRBD1. CDR1 is GTSNPN and CDR2 is SVGIG in the germline V gene (reference sequence). Germline trimming cut 5 bases from V and 4 bases from J; bases unmatched to any gene: 6. CDR3 size: 13 residues. CDR3 sequence reads: CAWAGTGITEAFF. As DNA, the CDR3 is TGTGCCTGGGCCGGGACAGGTATCACTGAAGCTTTCTTT. The full variable domain, rest sourced from reference TRBV30 and TRBJ1-1, is SQTIHQWPATLVQPVGSPLSLECTVEGTSNPNLYWYRQAAGRGLQLLFYSVGIGQISSEVPQNLSASRPQDRQFILSSKKLLLSDSGFYLCAWAGTGITEAFFGQGTRLTVV.

The gene calls are TRBV27 and TRBJ2-7; possible D gene TRBD1, 6 bases. The CDR3 is 14 residues long. Germline-derived CDR1 and CDR2 are MNHEY and SMNVEV (reference sequence). Trimming pared 3 bases from V and 2 bases from J, leaving 11 bases between. Here the CDR3 DNA reads TGTGCCAGCAGTTTGGACAGCCGGACCTACGAGCAGTACTTC. Amino acid sequence: CASSLDSRTYEQYF.

In the case of this clone: Other DNA variants within this sample encode the same CDR3. The chain has TRBV10-3 and TRBJ2-3; 8 nucleotides line up with TRBD2. Germline assignment: CDR1 ENHRY and CDR2 SYGVKD. Trimming at V came to 4 bases and at J to 6 bases, leaving 3 bases not matched to a gene. The CDR3 has 13 residues. CDR3 nucleotide sequence: TGTGCCATCAGTGTAGCGGGGTCGGATACGCAGTATTTT. The encoded protein is CAISVAGSDTQYF.

The rearrangement uses TRBV19 and TRBJ2-1; D might be TRBD1 or TRBD2, each matching 5 bases. Germline V gene lookup returns CDR1 LNHDA and CDR2 SQIVND (reference sequence). This CDR3 contains 14 residues. Between the trimmed V and J ends, which lost 3 bases and 10 bases, there was a span of 16 bases. The CDR3 spells CASSIMLAPGEQFF. The CDR3 DNA is TGTGCCAGTAGTATTATGCTAGCCCCAGGGGAGCAGTTCTTC.

V gene TRBV18 combines with J gene TRBJ2-1; D might be TRBD2 (7 bases). V was cut by 0 bases and J by 10 bases, with 19 bases left in between. Looked up from germline, CDR1 is KGHSH and CDR2 is LQKENI. The CDR3 spans 16 residues. CDR3 loop: CASSPPTGGPGTEQFF. The CDR3 nucleotides read TGTGCCAGCTCACCACCGACGGGGGGCCCCGGTACGGAGCAGTTCTTC.

V gene TRBV7-3 combines with J gene TRBJ2-7; either TRBD1 or TRBD2 may supply D (5 bases each). Germline CDR1 is SGHTA and CDR2 is FQGTGA. CDR3 size: 14 residues. Trimming pared 4 bases from V and 0 bases from J, leaving 10 bases between. CDR3 in DNA: TGTGCCAGCAGCTCTGGGACGGACTCCTACGAGCAGTACTTC. It is translated as CASSSGTDSYEQYF.

The rearrangement joins TRBV5-1 to TRBJ1-6; 8 bases map to TRBD1. This CDR3 has 16 residues. V lost 0 bases and J lost 10; bases outside the gene matches: 9. Looked up from germline, CDR1 is SGHRS and CDR2 is YFSETQ. CDR3 coding DNA: TGCGCCAGCAGCTTGGCCGGGACAGGCGAGCAATCACCCCTCCACTTT. Protein product: CASSLAGTGEQSPLHF.

This rearrangement joins TRBV6-1 to TRBJ2-3; TRBD2 agrees at 13 bases. The CDR3 is made up of 15 amino acids. V lost 6 bases, J lost 5 bases, and 5 bases stayed unmatched. Germline V gives CDR1 MNHNS, CDR2 SASEGT. The CDR3 spells CASREGLAGRDTQYF. CDR3 in DNA: TGTGCCAGCAGGGAGGGACTAGCGGGACGAGATACGCAGTATTTT.

This clone has only one observation. The V and J genes are TRBV7-2 and TRBJ2-3, with D hard to call. This CDR3 is 11 amino acids long. Per the germline V gene, CDR1 is SGHTA and CDR2 is FQGNSA. V was clipped by 5 bases and J by 10 bases, with 10 bases between them. CDR3: CASSPSQAQYF. DNA for the CDR3: TGTGCCAGCAGCCCCTCCCAGGCGCAGTATTTT.

This chain links TRBV14 with TRBJ2-4; no firm D call. Germline V gives CDR1 SGHDN, CDR2 FVKESK. Trimming removed 5 bases at V and 0 bases at J, with 8 bases between. The CDR3 sequence is 14 residues long. CDR3 DNA sequence: TGTGCCAGCAGCTACGGGTCAGCCAAAAACATTCAGTACTTC. This sequence encodes CASSYGSAKNIQYF.

The CDR3 DNA reads as TGTGCCAGCAGCCCGGGACGAGGCGAAGATACGCAGTATTTT. It encodes CASSPGRGEDTQYF. The genes are TRBV21-1 and TRBJ2-3. TRBV21-1 is a pseudogene segment. The CDR3 totals 14 residues.

The chain joins TRBV27 to TRBJ2-1, with 9 bases aligning to TRBD2. The CDR3 is made up of 17 amino acids. Per the germline V gene, CDR1 is MNHEY and CDR2 is SMNVEV (reference sequence). The V and J ends lost 3 bases and 4 bases, in that order; junction bases with no gene match: 10. CDR3 region: CASSFQVSGSRYNEQFF. For the CDR3, the DNA is TGTGCCAGCAGTTTCCAGGTTAGCGGGAGCCGATACAATGAGCAGTTCTTC.